This T cell receptor beta chain was identified in a study of shared clonotypes between healthy human individuals. Study processing details: Sequence data from immunoSEQ were junction-only and lacked quality scores; consequently, filtering differed. Profiled with immunoSEQ multiplex PCR; TCRdb holds only in-frame clones, not every one. V, J and clone size derive from that table, while D and trimming were established from the DNA sequence. This table has about 1 million clones, about 80% appearing once. Germline V gene data show CDR1 as SGHKS and CDR2 as YYEKEE (reference sequence). With 7 bases clipped from V and 1 base from J, the junction kept 9 bases outside the gene matches. The CDR3 is made up of 16 amino acids.

This chain links TRBV5-5 with TRBJ2-4, with 9 positions matching TRBD1. This receptor was identified in a man aged 18 to 29 in good health. The sample was memory CD4+ T cells sorted from blood. Subset in this sample: CD45RA-negative fraction. The CDR3 nucleotides are TGTGCCAGCGGTTCACCGACAGGGGGGGCCAAAAACATTCAGTACTTC. Protein: CASGSPTGGAKNIQYF.